These 26 T cell receptor beta chains came from one sample sequenced in a study of blood T cells in healthy people across ages. Using a J-beta primer mix together with a sample-barcoded 5' primer, a second PCR was run for roughly 6 to 11 cycles. TCRdb reprocessed the 5' RACE reads with MiXCR, giving one entry per CDR3 protein. The sample contains 920,000 or so distinct CDR3 sequences, under 45% of which appear only once. The sample taken for sequencing was blood. These receptors originate from a woman in her sixties in good health.

This clonotype was seen a handful of times. The chain recombines TRBV18 with TRBJ2-3, with TRBD1 matching over 7 bases. This CDR3 contains 14 residues. Germline loops: CDR1 KGHSH, CDR2 LQKENI. The ends lost 2 bases at V and 5 bases at J; junction bases unmatched: 4. DNA of the CDR3: TGTGCCAGCTCACCAAAGGGGGCTGGAGATACGCAGTATTTT. The encoded protein is CASSPKGAGDTQYF.

This clonotype came up a few times. V is TRBV5-1 and J is TRBJ1-5, with TRBD1 as a possible D gene (5 bases). Germline CDR1 SGHRS, CDR2 YFSETQ. The CDR3 runs to 15 residues. Trimming shortened V by 6 bases and J by 3 bases, and 16 bases separated the two germline ends. CDR3: CASKPTGGTNQPQHF. The DNA for the CDR3 is TGCGCCAGCAAGCCAACAGGAGGTACCAATCAGCCCCAGCATTTT.

The chain uses TRBV11-1 and TRBJ2-3; D remains ambiguous. There are 14 residues in the CDR3. CDR1 is SGHAT and CDR2 is FQDESV in the germline V gene (reference sequence). Trimming took 5 bases from V and 3 from J, leaving 12 bases between them. In DNA, the CDR3 is TGTGCCAGCAGCCCACGGTCGTTTACAGATACGCAGTATTTT. This codes for CASSPRSFTDTQYF.

Details on this clonotype: A read error may produce the germline difference seen at one junction end. The chain recombines TRBV6-6 with TRBJ2-5; D may be TRBD2 (6 bases). The CDR3 has 17 amino acids. Germline V gene sequence: CDR1 MNHNY, CDR2 SVGAGI (reference sequence). The CDR3 is CASSYSLPEGIQETQYF. CDR3 bases: TGCGCCAGCAGTTACTCCCTCCCGGAGGGAATCCAAGAGACCCAGTACTTC.

This clonotype was observed a handful of times. The J gene is TRBJ2-3, the V gene TRBV29-1; TRBD2 agrees at 7 bases. Per the germline V gene, CDR1 is SQVTM and CDR2 is ANQGSEA. CDR3 length: 15 residues. The junction had 7 bases not matched to a gene; V was cut back by 1 base and J by 3 bases. The CDR3 loop is CSVEAGLVGTDTQYF. The CDR3 coding sequence is TGCAGCGTTGAAGCCGGACTAGTCGGAACAGATACGCAGTATTTT.

The chain joins TRBV28 to TRBJ2-7, with 8 bases lining up with TRBD1. After removal of 5 bases from V and 7 bases from J, the junction contained 10 bases not matched to a gene. CDR3 length equals 14 residues. Germline values: CDR1 MDHEN, CDR2 SYDVKM. CDR3 loop: CASSPGGSSSEQYF. For the CDR3, the DNA is TGTGCCAGCAGTCCAGGGGGCTCTAGCTCTGAGCAGTACTTC. Based on the CDR3 plus reference TRBV28 and TRBJ2-7, the full variable domain is DVKVTQSSRYLVKRTGEKVFLECVQDMDHENMFWYRQDPGLGLRLIYFSYDVKMKEKGDIPEGYSVSREKKERFSLILESASTNQTSMYLCASSPGGSSSEQYFGPGTRLTVT.

The rearrangement joins TRBV3-1 to TRBJ1-2; D not resolved. Germline values: CDR1 LGHDT, CDR2 YNNKEL (reference sequence). The CDR3 length is 14 residues. Trimming left V 1 base short and J 4 bases short, with 10 bases between. CDR3 DNA sequence: TGTGCCAGCAGCCAAGGTGACGTCGTCTATGGCTACACCTTC. Translating gives CASSQGDVVYGYTF. The variable domain in full, with the rest retrieved from reference TRBV3-1 and TRBJ1-2, is DTAVSQTPKYLVTQMGNDKSIKCEQNLGHDTMYWYKQDSKKFLKIMFSYNNKELIINETVPNRFSPKSPDKAHLNLHINSLELGDSAVYFCASSQGDVVYGYTFGSGTRLTVV.

This sequence joins TRBV20-1 and TRBJ2-5; 8 bases agree with TRBD2. The DNA end is a closer match to TRBJ2-7, so the J assignment may be wrong. CDR3 length: 14 residues. Germline V gene data show CDR1 as DFQATT and CDR2 as SNEGSKA (reference sequence). The CDR3 sequence: CSAQTQRGSHEQYF. The CDR3 DNA follows: TGCAGTGCTCAGACCCAGCGGGGGAGCCACGAGCAGTACTTC.

This clonotype has more than one count but fewer than ten. The chain joins TRBV2 to TRBJ1-2, with TRBD1 matching 9 bases. Trimming took 5 bases from V and 4 from J; bases not matched to a gene: 5. The germline V gene encodes CDR1 SNHLY and CDR2 FYNNEI. The CDR3 extends over 14 amino acids. CDR3 in DNA: TGTGCCAGCAGTCGGACAGGGGATGGCTATGGCTACACCTTC. Translation: CASSRTGDGYGYTF.

This chain connects TRBV9 to TRBJ2-7; D unresolved. CDR1 is SGDLS, CDR2 YYNGEE, per germline. The V end lost 3 bases, the J end lost 3 bases, and 10 bases lay between the germline ends. The CDR3 sequence is 13 residues long. In DNA form, the CDR3 reads TGTGCCAGCAGCGGTACTATCAACTACGAGCAGTACTTC. Its protein product is CASSGTINYEQYF. Drawing the rest from reference TRBV9 and TRBJ2-7, the complete variable domain is DSGVTQTPKHLITATGQRVTLRCSPRSGDLSVYWYQQSLDQGLQFLIQYYNGEERAKGNILERFSAQQFPDLHSELNLSSLELGDSALYFCASSGTINYEQYFGPGTRLTVT.

This clonotype appeared a few times. The rearrangement links TRBV7-6 to TRBJ1-6; D remains ambiguous. This CDR3 is 13 amino acids long. The ends were cut back, 0 bases at V and 9 bases at J, with 6 bases in the middle. Per germline, CDR1 SGHVS and CDR2 FNYEAQ. This CDR3 reads CASSLADSSPLHF. The CDR3 region has the DNA TGTGCCAGCAGCTTAGCAGATAGTTCACCCCTCCACTTT.

The V gene is TRBV6-1, the J gene TRBJ2-1; 9 nucleotides agree with TRBD1. Germline V gives CDR1 MNHNS, CDR2 SASEGT. The length of the CDR3 is 15 residues. The trim removed 2 bases at V and 8 bases at J, leaving 7 bases unmatched. CDR3 DNA sequence: TGTGCCAGCAGTGAAAAGGGGACAGGGTCCGATGAGCAGTTCTTC. Translated, it gives CASSEKGTGSDEQFF.

Note on this clonotype: One junction end disagrees with the germline gene, perhaps due to a read error. J is TRBJ2-3 and V is TRBV7-2; maybe TRBD1 (6 bases). The V gene's germline CDR1 is SGHTA and CDR2 FQGNSA. The CDR3 has 15 amino acids. CDR3 DNA sequence: TGTGCCAGCAGCTTAGGGATGGGGTCGACAGGTACGCAGTATTTT. It specifies CASSLGMGSTGTQYF.

This clonotype was counted a few times. This sequence joins TRBV12-3 or TRBV12-4 and TRBJ1-1; 10 positions match TRBD1. J lost 1 base, V lost 5 bases, and 4 bases had no gene match. This CDR3 region has 15 residues. CDR3 DNA: TGTGCCAGCAGTCCAAGGGACAGGGGGAACACTGAAGCTTTCTTT. It yields the protein CASSPRDRGNTEAFF.

This clonotype has more than one count but fewer than ten. The chain combines TRBV6-6 with TRBJ2-3, with 10 bases identical to TRBD1. Germline V gene data show CDR1 as MNHNY and CDR2 as SVGAGI (reference sequence). The CDR3 runs to 12 residues. J was trimmed by 6 bases and V by 10 bases; bases with no gene match: 4. CDR3 sequence: CATDRGDDTQYF. CDR3 DNA sequence: TGTGCCACGGACAGGGGGGATGATACGCAGTATTTT.

This clonotype was counted only a few times. The chain has TRBV27 and TRBJ1-2; no definite D call. Trimming took 5 bases from V and 0 from J, leaving 7 bases between them. CDR1 is MNHEY and CDR2 is SMNVEV in the germline V gene (reference sequence). This CDR3 contains 13 residues. For the CDR3, the DNA is TGTGCCAGCAGTATGAGAGCTAACTATGGCTACACCTTC. Translated: CASSMRANYGYTF.

J is TRBJ2-7 and V is TRBV20-1; no clear D gene. The V gene's germline CDR1 is DFQATT and CDR2 SNEGSKA (reference sequence). Trimming cost V 6 bases and J 5 bases, with 11 bases left between them. This CDR3 has 11 amino acids. The CDR3, as DNA: TGCAGTGCCCCCCTGATGAACGAGCAGTACTTC. Translated: CSAPLMNEQYF.

In this sample, this clonotype turned up a few times. This sequence joins TRBV20-1 and TRBJ1-5; tentative D call: TRBD1 (5 bases). Trimming shortened V by 1 base and J by 3 bases, and 22 bases separated the two germline ends. The CDR3 extends over 18 amino acids. Germline CDR1 DFQATT, CDR2 SNEGSKA (reference sequence). CDR3 sequence: CSARAEGRATILNQPQHF. The CDR3 DNA reads TGCAGTGCTAGAGCTGAGGGCAGGGCCACGATCCTCAATCAGCCCCAGCATTTT.

This clonotype came up a few times. The chain's CDR3 is CASSPDKGYGYTF. CDR3 nucleotide sequence: TGTGCCAGCAGCCCCGACAAGGGTTATGGCTACACCTTC. The chain recombines TRBV16 with TRBJ1-2, with unresolved D. The CDR3 sequence is 13 residues long. CDR1 KGHSY and CDR2 FQNENV come from the germline V gene. Trimming left V 4 bases short and J 5 bases short, with 11 bases between.

This chain links TRBV5-1 with TRBJ1-1; D gene ambiguous. This CDR3 contains 14 residues. CDR1 is SGHRS, CDR2 YFSETQ, per germline. V gave up 0 bases and J gave up 0 bases, with 6 bases separating them. As DNA, the CDR3 is TGCGCCAGCAGCTTGGATCTCGTGAACACTGAAGCTTTCTTT. Protein sequence: CASSLDLVNTEAFF.

This clonotype was observed a single time. The chain has TRBV13 and TRBJ2-7; 8 bases are shared with TRBD1. With 5 bases clipped from V and 1 base from J, the junction kept 7 bases outside the gene matches. Germline V CDR1 and CDR2: PRHDT, FYEKMQ (reference sequence). The CDR3 contains 15 residues. The CDR3 sequence is CASSDRTGSSYEQYF. In nucleotides, the CDR3 is TGTGCCAGCAGCGACCGGACAGGGTCATCCTACGAGCAGTACTTC.

The chain combines TRBV23-1 with TRBJ1-2; D is unresolved. TRBV23-1 has ORF status, its function being uncertain. Deletions cut 3 bases from V and 11 bases from J, with 16 bases between. The CDR3 consists of 13 residues. The CDR3 DNA is TGCGCCAGCAGTCATGGTCTGAAGAATCGGTACACCTTC. Its protein product is CASSHGLKNRYTF.

The CDR3 DNA reads TGTGCCAGCAGTTTATGGCACCTGAACACTGAAGCTTTCTTT. Protein sequence: CASSLWHLNTEAFF. V gene TRBV27 combines with J gene TRBJ1-1; D remains ambiguous. Germline V gives CDR1 MNHEY, CDR2 SMNVEV (reference sequence). The V end lost 1 base, the J end lost 0 bases, and 6 bases lay between the germline ends. This CDR3 has 14 residues.

The V and J genes are TRBV18 and TRBJ2-3; TRBD2 matches at 10 bases. The CDR3 consists of 16 residues. V was pared by 3 bases and J by 2 bases, with 5 bases of the junction left unmatched. CDR1 KGHSH and CDR2 LQKENI come from the germline V gene. This CDR3 reads CASSPASGGLTDTQYF. The CDR3 DNA sequence: TGTGCCAGCTCACCTGCTAGCGGGGGACTCACAGATACGCAGTATTTT.

The chain is built from TRBV11-2 and TRBJ2-4; D remains ambiguous. The CDR3 is made up of 17 amino acids. Trimming shortened V by 0 bases and J by 0 bases, and 12 bases separated the two germline ends. CDR1 SGHAT and CDR2 FQNNGV come from the germline V gene. CDR3 nucleotides: TGTGCCAGCAGCTTAGATCTGGGCTTTTTAGCCAAAAACATTCAGTACTTC. Translating it yields CASSLDLGFLAKNIQYF.

This clonotype was recorded many times. The chain combines TRBV24-1 with TRBJ2-1; TRBD1 agrees at 10 bases. CDR1 is KGHDR and CDR2 is SFDVKD in the germline V gene. Trimming at V came to 10 bases and at J to 6 bases, leaving 2 bases not matched to a gene. The CDR3 is made up of 12 amino acids. The CDR3 loop reads CATRTGGNEQFF. The CDR3 DNA reads TGTGCCACTAGGACAGGGGGCAATGAGCAGTTCTTC.